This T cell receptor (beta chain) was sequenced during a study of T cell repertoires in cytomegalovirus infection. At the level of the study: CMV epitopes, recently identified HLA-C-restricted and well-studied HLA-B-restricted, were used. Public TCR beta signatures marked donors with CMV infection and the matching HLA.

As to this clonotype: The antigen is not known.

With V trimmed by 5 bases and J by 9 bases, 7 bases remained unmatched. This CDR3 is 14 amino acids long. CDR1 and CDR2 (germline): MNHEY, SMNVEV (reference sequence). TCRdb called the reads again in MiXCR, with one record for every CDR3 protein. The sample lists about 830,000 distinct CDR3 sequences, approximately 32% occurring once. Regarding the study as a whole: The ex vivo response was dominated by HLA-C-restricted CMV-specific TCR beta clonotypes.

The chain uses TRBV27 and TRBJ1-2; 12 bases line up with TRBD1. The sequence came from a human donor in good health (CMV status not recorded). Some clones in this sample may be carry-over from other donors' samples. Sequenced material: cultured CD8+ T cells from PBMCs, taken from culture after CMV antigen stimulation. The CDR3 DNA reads TGTGCCAGCAGTCCAGGGACAGGGGGCAGTAGCTACACCTTC. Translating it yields CASSPGTGGSSYTF.